This is a list of T cell receptor beta chains from one sample in a study of blood T cell repertoires in COVID-19. The protocol was immunoSEQ multiplex PCR, while the TCRdb copy is restricted to in-frame clones and leaves out a portion. The data contain approximately 200,000 clones, 70% to 80% of them singletons. Sequencing used peripheral blood. All receptors derive from a woman in her forties or fifties with acute or convalescent COVID-19. Each CDR3 is given with its conserved first and last residue. D genes are given only for firm matches. Clone sizes are given selectively: once, few, many, or a class where the clone is expanded.

length,J,V,D,size,DNA,CDR3
13,TRBJ2-5,TRBV28,NA,NA,TGTGCCAGCGGTCGGGTGGGGGGTACGCCAAGGTACTTC,CASGRVGGTPRYF
14,TRBJ1-5,TRBV6-1,NA,NA,TGTGCCAGCAGTGAAGCGCAGGGAGGACAGCCCCAGCATTTT,CASSEAQGGQPQHF
14,TRBJ2-7,TRBV19,NA,NA,TGTGCCAGTAGTCCATCCACAACCTCATACGAGCAGTACTTC,CASSPSTTSYEQYF
13,TRBJ2-2,TRBV5-4,TRBD2,NA,TGTGCCAGCAGCCAGTTAGCGGGCGGGGAGCTGTTTTTT,CASSQLAGGELFF
17,TRBJ2-4,TRBV27,TRBD2,NA,TGTGCCAGCAGAAAGGGACTAGCGGGGAAGGCCAAAAACATTCAGTACTTC,CASRKGLAGKAKNIQYF
14,TRBJ2-3,TRBV7-2,NA,NA,TGTGCCAGCAGCTTAGATCAGGGATCTAATACGCAGTATTTT,CASSLDQGSNTQYF
16,TRBJ2-1,TRBV7-8,TRBD2,NA,TGTGCCAGCAGCTTCGGACTAGCGGGGATCACCAATGAGCAGTTCTTC,CASSFGLAGITNEQFF
13,TRBJ1-2,TRBV6-5,NA,NA,TGTGCCACCCGGATTGGACATTGGTATGGCTACACCTTC,CATRIGHWYGYTF
14,TRBJ2-7,TRBV6-5,NA,NA,TGTGCCAGCAGTCGGGACCAGGGGAGCTACGAGCAGTACTTC,CASSRDQGSYEQYF
14,TRBJ1-1,TRBV5-1,NA,NA,TGCGCCAGCAACGGGAACAGCGAGAACACTGAAGCTTTCTTT,CASNGNSENTEAFF
13,TRBJ1-4,TRBV19,NA,NA,TGTGCCAGTAGTATCGGTGCGCGCGAAAAACTGTTTTTT,CASSIGAREKLFF
14,TRBJ1-6,TRBV27,NA,NA,TGTGCCAGCAGATTTGGACAGCCGAATTCACCCCTCCACTTT,CASRFGQPNSPLHF
14,TRBJ2-7,TRBV7-9,NA,few,TGTGCCAGCAGCTTGGCTGGTCTTTCCTACGAGCAGTACTTC,CASSLAGLSYEQYF
15,TRBJ2-7,TRBV19,NA,NA,TGTGCCAGTAGTATTGGGCGGGACCTCTCCTACGAGCAGTACTTC,CASSIGRDLSYEQYF
18,TRBJ1-6,TRBV6-1,TRBD1,NA,TGTGCCAGCAGTGAAGCCAAAAACCCCGGGACAGTAAATTCACCCCTCCACTTT,CASSEAKNPGTVNSPLHF
14,TRBJ1-1,TRBV9,NA,NA,TGTGCCAGCAGCCCACAGGGTTATAGCACTGAAGCTTTCTTT,CASSPQGYSTEAFF
12,TRBJ2-7,TRBV30,NA,NA,TGTGCCTGGAGTTTGCAGGGATCCGAGCAGTACTTC,CAWSLQGSEQYF
13,TRBJ1-6,TRBV6-5,TRBD1,NA,TGTGCCAACGGGGACAGGGAGGATTCACCCCTCCACTTT,CANGDREDSPLHF
13,TRBJ1-2,TRBV18,NA,few,TGTGCCAGCTCGCAAGACAGTAACTATGGCTACACCTTC,CASSQDSNYGYTF
18,TRBJ2-4,TRBV4-1,TRBD2,NA,TGCGCCAGCAGCGATAGCGGACTAGCGGGGGCATCGGGGAACATTCAGTACTTC,CASSDSGLAGASGNIQYF
14,TRBJ1-2,TRBV5-6,NA,NA,TGTGCCAGCAGCTTGGTCGCACAGAATTATGGCTACACCTTC,CASSLVAQNYGYTF
12,TRBJ2-7,TRBV6-5,NA,NA,TGTGCCAGCAGGGGGAGTCTGTACGAGCAGTACTTC,CASRGSLYEQYF
17,TRBJ2-5,TRBV5-7,TRBD2,NA,TGTGCCAGCAGCTTGGAAAGCGGGGGCCAGAACCAAGAGACCCAGTACTTC,CASSLESGGQNQETQYF
13,TRBJ1-2,TRBV10-3,NA,NA,TGTGCCATCAGTGCCCCCTCGGGGGATGGCTACACCTTC,CAISAPSGDGYTF
12,TRBJ1-5,TRBV4-1,NA,NA,TGCGCCAGCCAGCAGGGTAATCAGCCCCAGCATTTT,CASQQGNQPQHF
14,TRBJ1-6,TRBV19,NA,few,TGTGCCAGCCGACAGAGCTCCTATAATTCACCCCTCCACTTT,CASRQSSYNSPLHF
16,TRBJ1-1,TRBV19,TRBD1,NA,TGTGCCAGTAGATCCTACGAAGGTCAGGGGGTTATTGAAGCTTTCTTT,CASRSYEGQGVIEAFF
15,TRBJ2-2,TRBV9,NA,NA,TGTGCCAGCAGCGCCCTGGACTTGAACACCGGGGAGCTGTTTTTT,CASSALDLNTGELFF
15,TRBJ2-1,TRBV5-6,TRBD2,NA,TGTGCCAGCAGCGGTCGGGGGAGGGCCCTCAATGAGCAGTTCTTC,CASSGRGRALNEQFF
14,TRBJ1-1,TRBV7-9,TRBD1,NA,TGTGCCAGCAGTTCGGACAGGCAGAACACTGAAGCTTTCTTT,CASSSDRQNTEAFF
15,TRBJ1-2,TRBV6-5,NA,once,TGTGCCAGCGGGCAACAGAGCTACACCCCCTATGGCTACACCTTC,CASGQQSYTPYGYTF
17,TRBJ2-7,TRBV2,TRBD2,many,TGTGCCAGCAGTGAAAAAGAGGCTAGCGGGTTTCCCTACGAGCAGTACTTC,CASSEKEASGFPYEQYF
13,TRBJ2-7,TRBV29-1,NA,NA,TGCAGCGTTCAGACGTGGAGGGGCTACGAGCAGTACTTC,CSVQTWRGYEQYF
16,TRBJ1-1,TRBV7-9,TRBD1,NA,TGTGCCAGCAGCAGGGACAGGGAAACTCGAGAAACTGAAGCTTTCTTT,CASSRDRETRETEAFF
15,TRBJ2-7,TRBV7-2,NA,NA,TGTGCCAGCAGCTTAGATTCCAGCGGAGACTACGAGCAGTACTTC,CASSLDSSGDYEQYF
22,TRBJ2-3,TRBV4-2,TRBD2,NA,TGTGCCAGCAGCCAAGATCGGACCCCGGGACTAGCGGGGGGGCTTGAGGCAGATACGCAGTATTTT,CASSQDRTPGLAGGLEADTQYF
16,TRBJ2-7,TRBV28,TRBD1,once,TGTGCCAGCAGTGCAAATCCCGGGACAGGGACCCACGAGCAGTACTTC,CASSANPGTGTHEQYF
16,TRBJ1-1,TRBV6-5,NA,once,TGTGCCAGCAGTTACTCGTGGGGAAGGGGAGGGACTGAAGCTTTCTTT,CASSYSWGRGGTEAFF
15,TRBJ2-7,TRBV4-1,TRBD2,few,TGCGCCAGCAGCCTCAGGGCTAGCGGCTCCTACGAGCAGTACTTC,CASSLRASGSYEQYF
15,TRBJ1-4,TRBV19,NA,NA,TGTGCCAGTAACGACAGAGTACTCGCTAATGAAAAACTGTTTTTT,CASNDRVLANEKLFF
15,TRBJ1-3,TRBV2,NA,NA,TGTGCCAGCAGTGACCAGGGCACCTCTGGAAACACCATATATTTT,CASSDQGTSGNTIYF
15,TRBJ2-1,TRBV6-5,NA,NA,TGTGCCAGCAGCCCCTTAGGCTCGGGAGCGAATGAGCAGTTCTTC,CASSPLGSGANEQFF
15,TRBJ1-2,TRBV5-1,NA,NA,TGCGCCAGCAGCTTGGGGCCAGGGGTTGACTATGGCTACACCTTC,CASSLGPGVDYGYTF
12,TRBJ1-2,TRBV6-5,NA,NA,TGTGCCAGCAGTTACAGGGGGACAGGCTACACCTTC,CASSYRGTGYTF